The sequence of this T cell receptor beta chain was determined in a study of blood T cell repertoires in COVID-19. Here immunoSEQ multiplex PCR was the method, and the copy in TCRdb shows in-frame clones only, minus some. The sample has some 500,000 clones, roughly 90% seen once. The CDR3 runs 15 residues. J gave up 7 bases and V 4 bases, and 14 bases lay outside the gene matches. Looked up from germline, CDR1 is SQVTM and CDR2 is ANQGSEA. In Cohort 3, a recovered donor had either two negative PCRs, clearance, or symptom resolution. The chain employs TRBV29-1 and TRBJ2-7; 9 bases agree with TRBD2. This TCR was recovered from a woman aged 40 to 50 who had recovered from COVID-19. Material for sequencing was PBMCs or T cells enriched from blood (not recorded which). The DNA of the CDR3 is TGCAGCGTTGGAGAGCGGGCGGGAGGGCCGAATGAGCAGTACTTC. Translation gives CSVGERAGGPNEQYF.